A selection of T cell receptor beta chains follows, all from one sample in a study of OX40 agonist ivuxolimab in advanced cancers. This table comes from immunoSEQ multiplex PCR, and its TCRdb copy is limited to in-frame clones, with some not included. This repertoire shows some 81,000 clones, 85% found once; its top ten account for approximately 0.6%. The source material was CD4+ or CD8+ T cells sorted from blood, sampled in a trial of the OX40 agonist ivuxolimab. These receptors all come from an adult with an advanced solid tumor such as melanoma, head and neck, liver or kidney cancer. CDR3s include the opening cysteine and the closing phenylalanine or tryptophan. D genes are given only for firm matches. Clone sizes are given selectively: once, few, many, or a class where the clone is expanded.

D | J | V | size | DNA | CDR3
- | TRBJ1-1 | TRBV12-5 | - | TGTGCTAGTGCCTCATCCCAGGGGTTAAGCACTGAAGCTTTCTTT | CASASSQGLSTEAFF
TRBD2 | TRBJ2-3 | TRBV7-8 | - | TGTGCCAGCAGCTTAAGCGCCCAGCGGGGGATAACAGATACGCAGTATTTT | CASSLSAQRGITDTQYF
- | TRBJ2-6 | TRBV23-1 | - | TGCGCCAGCAGTCAATCTGAAGGGCCTGGGGCCAACGTCCTGACTTTC | CASSQSEGPGANVLTF
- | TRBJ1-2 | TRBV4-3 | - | TGCGCCAGCAGCCAAGATCCACAGATGAACTATGGCTACACCTTC | CASSQDPQMNYGYTF
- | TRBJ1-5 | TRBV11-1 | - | TGTGCCAGCAGCCCCCCGGGTCCAGGGGAACATCAGCCCCAGCATTTT | CASSPPGPGEHQPQHF
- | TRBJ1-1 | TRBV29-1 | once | TGCAGCGCCCAACCACAGACTTCGAACACTGAAGCTTTCTTT | CSAQPQTSNTEAFF
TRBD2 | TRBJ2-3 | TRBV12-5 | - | TGTGCTAGTGGTTTGGCCCTGACTAGCGGGGCAAGCACAGATACGCAGTATTTT | CASGLALTSGASTDTQYF
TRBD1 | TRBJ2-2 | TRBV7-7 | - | TGTGCTAGCAGCCCGACAGGGGACACCGGGGAGCTGTTTTTT | CASSPTGDTGELFF
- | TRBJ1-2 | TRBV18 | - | TGTGCCAGCTCACCACCGTTTTCAGGGTCTATTAACTATGGCTACACCTTC | CASSPPFSGSINYGYTF
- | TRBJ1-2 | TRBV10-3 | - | TGTGCCATCAGTGAGTCGTCGGGCCGGAGGGGCACGGACTATGGCTACACCTTC | CAISESSGRRGTDYGYTF
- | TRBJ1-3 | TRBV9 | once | TGTGCCAGCAGCCGAGGGGCAGTTTCTGGAAACACCATATATTTT | CASSRGAVSGNTIYF
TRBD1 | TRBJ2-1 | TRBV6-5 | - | TGTGCCAGCAGTTACTCGAGACAGGGGGGCAGTGAGCAGTTCTTC | CASSYSRQGGSEQFF
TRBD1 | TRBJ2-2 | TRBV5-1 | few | TGCGCCAGCAGCTTGGAGGGACAGGGGGCCGGGGAGCTGTTTTTT | CASSLEGQGAGELFF
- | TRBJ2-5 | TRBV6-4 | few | TGTGCCAGCAGTGACTCGGAGGTCCAAGAGACCCAGTACTTC | CASSDSEVQETQYF
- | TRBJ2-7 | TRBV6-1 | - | TGTGCCAGCAGTGAATCTCTGGGACGAGACGAGCAGTACTTC | CASSESLGRDEQYF
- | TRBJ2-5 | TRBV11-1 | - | TGTGCCAGCAGAAAGGGCATCCAAGAGACCCAGTACTTC | CASRKGIQETQYF
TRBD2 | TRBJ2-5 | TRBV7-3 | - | TGTGCCAGCAGCTTATATAAGGGACTAGCGGGGGGGCTGAGGTCAGAGACCCAGTACTTC | CASSLYKGLAGGLRSETQYF
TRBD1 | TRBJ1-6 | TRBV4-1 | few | TGCGCCAGCAGCCAAGATGGAAGGGGGCAGGGAAATTCACCCCTCCACTTT | CASSQDGRGQGNSPLHF
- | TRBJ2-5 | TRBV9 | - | TGTGCCAGCAGCGTAGGAAGCGGCTTAGGCGTGACCCAGTACTTC | CASSVGSGLGVTQYF
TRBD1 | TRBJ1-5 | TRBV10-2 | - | TGCGCCAGCAGTGAGTGGCGAGAGCAGGGGGGTCAGCCCCAGCATTTT | CASSEWREQGGQPQHF
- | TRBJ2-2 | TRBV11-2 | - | TGTGCCAGCAGCGCCCGGGTTAACGGGGAGCTGTTTTTT | CASSARVNGELFF
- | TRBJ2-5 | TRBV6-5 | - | TGTGCCAGCAGTAGGGAGAGGGGGGAGACCCAGTACTTC | CASSRERGETQYF
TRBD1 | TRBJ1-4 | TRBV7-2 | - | TGTGCCAGCAGCTTAGGACAGGGAACTAATGAAAAACTGTTTTTT | CASSLGQGTNEKLFF
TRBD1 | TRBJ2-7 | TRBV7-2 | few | TGTGCCAGCAGCTTAGTTCCCCCCTGGGACAGGGGGTCCTACGAGCAGTACTTC | CASSLVPPWDRGSYEQYF
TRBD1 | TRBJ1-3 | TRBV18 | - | TGTGCCAGCTCACCACCAGGGGGCAGTGGAAACACCATATATTTT | CASSPPGGSGNTIYF
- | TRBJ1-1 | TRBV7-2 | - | TGTGCCAGCAGCTTAGAGGGGAGCACTGAAGCTTTCTTT | CASSLEGSTEAFF
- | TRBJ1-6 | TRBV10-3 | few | TGTGCCATCAGTGAGTCGGGGGTATCACCCCTCCACTTT | CAISESGVSPLHF
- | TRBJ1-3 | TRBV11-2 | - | TGTGCCAGCAGCTTAGACCCGACAGTCTCTGGAAACACCATATATTTT | CASSLDPTVSGNTIYF
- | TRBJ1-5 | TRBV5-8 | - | TGTGCCAGCAGCCGGATACAGGGACCTCAGCCCCAGCATTTT | CASSRIQGPQPQHF
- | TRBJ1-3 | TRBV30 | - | TGTGCCTGGAGTGGGAGATACACCATATATTTT | CAWSGRYTIYF
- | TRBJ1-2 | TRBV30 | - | TGTGCCTGGAGTTCCTATGGACGGTTTTCTAACTATGGCTACACCTTC | CAWSSYGRFSNYGYTF
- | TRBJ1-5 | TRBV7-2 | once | TGTGCCAGCAGCCCATCTTACACGGGAAATCAGCCCCAGCATTTT | CASSPSYTGNQPQHF
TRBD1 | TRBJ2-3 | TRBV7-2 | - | TGTGCCAGCAGCTCCCTAGGACAGGGGGCGAGAGATACGCAGTATTTT | CASSSLGQGARDTQYF
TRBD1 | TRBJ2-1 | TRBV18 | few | TGTGCCAGCTCACGATCGGACAGGGAAGGCAATGAGCAGTTCTTC | CASSRSDREGNEQFF
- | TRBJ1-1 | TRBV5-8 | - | TGTGCCAGCAGCCCATGGGCCCTGGACGCTTTCTTT | CASSPWALDAFF
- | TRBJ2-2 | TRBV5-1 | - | TGCGCCAGCAGCTCTAACAGTGACACCGGGGAGCTGTTTTTT | CASSSNSDTGELFF
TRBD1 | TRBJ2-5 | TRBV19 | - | TGTGCCAGTAGCTCACAGGGGACGAAGACCCAGTACTTC | CASSSQGTKTQYF
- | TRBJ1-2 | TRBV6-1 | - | TGTGCCAGCCGCGTGCGGGGTTTGGACTATGGCTACACCTTC | CASRVRGLDYGYTF
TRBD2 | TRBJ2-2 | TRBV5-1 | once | TGCGCCAGCAGCTTGGTGCTAGCGGGGAACACCGGGGAGCTGTTTTTT | CASSLVLAGNTGELFF
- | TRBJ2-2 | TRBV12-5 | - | TGTGCTAGTGGTGGCGGGACTCTGGGGGAGCTGTTTTTT | CASGGGTLGELFF
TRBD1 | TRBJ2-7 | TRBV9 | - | TGTGCCAGCAGCGTAGGTGGGACAGGGGCCTACGAGCAGTACTTC | CASSVGGTGAYEQYF
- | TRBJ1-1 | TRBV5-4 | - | TGTGCCAGCAGCTTGTTCGGTCAGGGGAACACTGAAGCTTTCTTT | CASSLFGQGNTEAFF
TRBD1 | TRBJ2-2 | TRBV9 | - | TGTGCCAGCAGCTCTCGGACAGGGAAGGACACCGGGGAGCTGTTTTTT | CASSSRTGKDTGELFF
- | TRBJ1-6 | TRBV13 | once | TGTGCCAGCAGCTTACTACGGGACGGACATTCACCCCTCCACTTT | CASSLLRDGHSPLHF
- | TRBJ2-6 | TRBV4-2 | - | TGTGCCAGCAGCCCCCACGTCCCCGGGGGCGGTTCTGGGGCCAACGTCCTGACTTTC | CASSPHVPGGGSGANVLTF
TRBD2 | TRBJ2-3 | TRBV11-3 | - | TGTGCCAGCAGCTTGGATAGCGGGGGCACAGATACGCAGTATTTT | CASSLDSGGTDTQYF
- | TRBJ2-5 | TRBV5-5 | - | TGTGCCAGCAGCTTGCCCCTGCGGGAGACCCAGTACTTC | CASSLPLRETQYF